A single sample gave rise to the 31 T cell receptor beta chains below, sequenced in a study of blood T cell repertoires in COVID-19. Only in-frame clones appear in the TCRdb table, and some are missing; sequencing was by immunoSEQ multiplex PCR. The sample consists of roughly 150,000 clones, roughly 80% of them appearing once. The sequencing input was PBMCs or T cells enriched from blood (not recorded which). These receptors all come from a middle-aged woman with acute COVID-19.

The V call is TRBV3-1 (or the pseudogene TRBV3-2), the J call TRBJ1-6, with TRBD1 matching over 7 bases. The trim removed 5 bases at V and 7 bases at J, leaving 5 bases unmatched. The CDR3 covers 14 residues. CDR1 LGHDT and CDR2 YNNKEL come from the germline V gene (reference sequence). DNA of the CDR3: TGTGCCAGCAGCTCACAGGGGACAAATTCACCCCTCCACTTT. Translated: CASSSQGTNSPLHF.

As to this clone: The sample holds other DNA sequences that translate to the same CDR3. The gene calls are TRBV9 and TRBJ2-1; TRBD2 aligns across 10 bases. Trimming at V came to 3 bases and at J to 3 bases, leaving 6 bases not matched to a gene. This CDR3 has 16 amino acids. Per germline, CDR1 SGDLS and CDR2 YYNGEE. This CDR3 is CASSAVAGGFYNEQFF. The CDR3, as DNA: TGTGCCAGCAGCGCCGTAGCGGGAGGTTTCTACAATGAGCAGTTCTTC.

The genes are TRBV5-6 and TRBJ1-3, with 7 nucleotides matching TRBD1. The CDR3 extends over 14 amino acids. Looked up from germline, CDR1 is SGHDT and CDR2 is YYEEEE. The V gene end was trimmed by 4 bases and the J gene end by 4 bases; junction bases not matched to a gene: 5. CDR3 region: CASSIDRVGNTIYF. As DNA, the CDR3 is TGTGCCAGCAGCATCGACAGGGTAGGAAACACCATATATTTT.

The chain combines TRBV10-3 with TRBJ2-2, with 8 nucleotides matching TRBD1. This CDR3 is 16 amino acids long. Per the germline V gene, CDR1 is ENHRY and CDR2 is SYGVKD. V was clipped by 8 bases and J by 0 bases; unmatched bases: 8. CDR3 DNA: TGTGCCATCGGGGGGACAGGACCCTCGAACACCGGGGAGCTGTTTTTT. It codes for CAIGGTGPSNTGELFF.

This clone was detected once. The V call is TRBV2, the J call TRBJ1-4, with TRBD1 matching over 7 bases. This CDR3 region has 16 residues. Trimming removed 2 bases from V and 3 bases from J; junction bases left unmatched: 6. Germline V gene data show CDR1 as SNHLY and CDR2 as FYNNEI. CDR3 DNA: TGTGCCAGCAGTGAAACGACAGGGTTGCCTAATGAAAAACTGTTTTTT. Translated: CASSETTGLPNEKLFF.

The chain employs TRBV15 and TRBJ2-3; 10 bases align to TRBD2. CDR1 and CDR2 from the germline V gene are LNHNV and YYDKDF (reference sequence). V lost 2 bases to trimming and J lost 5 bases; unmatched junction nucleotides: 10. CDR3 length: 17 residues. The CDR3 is CATSRSRTSGSLDTQYF. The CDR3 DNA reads TGTGCCACCAGCAGATCTAGGACTAGCGGAAGTCTAGATACGCAGTATTTT. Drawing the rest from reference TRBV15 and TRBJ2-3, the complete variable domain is DAMVIQNPRYQVTQFGKPVTLSCSQTLNHNVMYWYQQKSSQAPKLLFHYYDKDFNNEADTPDNFQSRRPNTSFCFLDIRSPGLGDTAMYLCATSRSRTSGSLDTQYFGPGTRLTVL.

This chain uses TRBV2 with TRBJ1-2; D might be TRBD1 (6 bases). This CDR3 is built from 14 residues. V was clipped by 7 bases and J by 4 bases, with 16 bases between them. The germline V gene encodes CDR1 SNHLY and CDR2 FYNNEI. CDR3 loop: CASTQQGPLYGYTF. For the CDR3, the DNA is TGTGCCAGCACGCAACAGGGCCCCCTCTATGGCTACACCTTC.

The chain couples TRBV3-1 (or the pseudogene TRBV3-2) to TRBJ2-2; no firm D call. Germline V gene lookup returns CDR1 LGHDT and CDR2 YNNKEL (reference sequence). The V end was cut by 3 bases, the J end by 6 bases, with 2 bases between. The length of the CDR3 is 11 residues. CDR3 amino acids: CASSHAGELFF. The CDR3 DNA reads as TGTGCCAGCAGCCACGCCGGGGAGCTGTTTTTT.

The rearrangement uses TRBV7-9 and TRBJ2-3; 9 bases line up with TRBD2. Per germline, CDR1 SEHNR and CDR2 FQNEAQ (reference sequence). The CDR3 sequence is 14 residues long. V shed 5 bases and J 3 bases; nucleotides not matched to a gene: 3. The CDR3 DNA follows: TGTGCCAGCAGCCGGGGACTAGCAACAGATACGCAGTATTTT. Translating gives CASSRGLATDTQYF.

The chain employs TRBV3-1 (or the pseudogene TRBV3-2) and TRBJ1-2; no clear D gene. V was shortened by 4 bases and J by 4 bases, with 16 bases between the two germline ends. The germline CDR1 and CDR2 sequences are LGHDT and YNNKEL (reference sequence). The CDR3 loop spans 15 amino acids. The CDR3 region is CASSPIVGPSYGYTF. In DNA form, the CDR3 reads TGTGCCAGCAGCCCAATCGTCGGTCCTTCCTATGGCTACACCTTC.

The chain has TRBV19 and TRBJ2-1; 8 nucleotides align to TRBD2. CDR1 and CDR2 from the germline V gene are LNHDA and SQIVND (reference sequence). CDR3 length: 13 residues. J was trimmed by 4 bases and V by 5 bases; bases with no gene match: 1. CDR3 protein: CASSGTRYNEQFF. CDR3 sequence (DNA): TGTGCCAGTAGTGGGACTAGATACAATGAGCAGTTCTTC. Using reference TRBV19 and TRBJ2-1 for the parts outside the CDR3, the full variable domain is DGGITQSPKYLFRKEGQNVTLSCEQNLNHDAMYWYRQDPGQGLRLIYYSQIVNDFQKGDIAEGYSVSREKKESFPLTVTSAQKNPTAFYLCASSGTRYNEQFFGPGTRLTVL.

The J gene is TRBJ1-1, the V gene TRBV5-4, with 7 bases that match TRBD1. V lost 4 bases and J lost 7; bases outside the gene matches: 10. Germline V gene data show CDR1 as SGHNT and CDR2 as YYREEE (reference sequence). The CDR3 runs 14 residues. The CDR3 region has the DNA TGTGCCAGCAGCCCACGACAGGGTAGGGGTGAAGCTTTCTTT. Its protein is CASSPRQGRGEAFF. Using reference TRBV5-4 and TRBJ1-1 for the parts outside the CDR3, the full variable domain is ETGVTQSPTHLIKTRGQQVTLRCSSQSGHNTVSWYQQALGQGPQFIFQYYREEENGRGNFPPRFSGLQFPNYSSELNVNALELDDSALYLCASSPRQGRGEAFFGQGTRLTVV.

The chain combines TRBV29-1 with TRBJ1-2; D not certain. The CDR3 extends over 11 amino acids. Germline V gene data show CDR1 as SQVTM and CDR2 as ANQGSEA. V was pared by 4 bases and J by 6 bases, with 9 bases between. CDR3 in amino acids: CSVASGNGYTF. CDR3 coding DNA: TGCAGCGTTGCTTCCGGGAATGGCTACACCTTC.

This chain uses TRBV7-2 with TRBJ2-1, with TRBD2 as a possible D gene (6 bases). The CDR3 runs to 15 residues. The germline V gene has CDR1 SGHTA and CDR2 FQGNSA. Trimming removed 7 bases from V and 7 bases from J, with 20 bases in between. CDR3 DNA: TGTGCCAGCACTCCAGGGCTAGCGATTCGTAATGAGCAGTTCTTC. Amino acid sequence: CASTPGLAIRNEQFF.

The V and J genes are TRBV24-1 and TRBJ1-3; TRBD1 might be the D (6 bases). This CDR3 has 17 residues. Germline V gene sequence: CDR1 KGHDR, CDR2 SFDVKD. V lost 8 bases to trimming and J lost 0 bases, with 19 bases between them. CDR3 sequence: CATTRRNRANSGNTIYF. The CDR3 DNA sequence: TGTGCCACCACCCGAAGGAACAGGGCCAACTCTGGAAACACCATATATTTT.

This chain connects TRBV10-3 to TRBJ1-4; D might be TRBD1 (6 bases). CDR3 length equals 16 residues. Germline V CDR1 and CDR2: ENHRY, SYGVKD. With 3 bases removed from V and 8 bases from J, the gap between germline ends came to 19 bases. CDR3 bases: TGTGCCATCAGTGAAGGTTCGACAGGACGATTAGAAAAACTGTTTTTT. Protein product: CAISEGSTGRLEKLFF.

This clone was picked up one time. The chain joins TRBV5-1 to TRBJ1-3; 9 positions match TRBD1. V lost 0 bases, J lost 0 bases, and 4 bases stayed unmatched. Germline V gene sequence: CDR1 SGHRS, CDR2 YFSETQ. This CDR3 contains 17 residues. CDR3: CASSLEGTGLSGNTIYF. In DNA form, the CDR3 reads TGCGCCAGCAGCTTGGAAGGGACAGGGCTCTCTGGAAACACCATATATTTT.

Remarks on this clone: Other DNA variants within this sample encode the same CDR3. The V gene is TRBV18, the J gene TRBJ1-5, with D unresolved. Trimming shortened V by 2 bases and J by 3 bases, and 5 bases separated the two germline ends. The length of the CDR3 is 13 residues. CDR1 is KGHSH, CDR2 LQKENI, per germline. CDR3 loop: CASSPGLNQPQHF. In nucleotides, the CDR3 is TGTGCCAGCTCACCAGGGCTCAATCAGCCCCAGCATTTT.

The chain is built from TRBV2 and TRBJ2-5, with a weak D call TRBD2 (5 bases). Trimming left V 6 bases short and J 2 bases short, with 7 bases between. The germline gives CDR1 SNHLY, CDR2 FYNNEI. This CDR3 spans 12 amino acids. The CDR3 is CASRRAQETQYF. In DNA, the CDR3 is TGTGCCAGCAGGAGGGCTCAAGAGACCCAGTACTTC.

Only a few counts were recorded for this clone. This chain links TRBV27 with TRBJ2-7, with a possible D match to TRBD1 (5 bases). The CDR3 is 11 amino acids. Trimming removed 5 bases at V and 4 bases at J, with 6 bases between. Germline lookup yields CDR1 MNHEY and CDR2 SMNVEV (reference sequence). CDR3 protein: CASSNRYEQYF. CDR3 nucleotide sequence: TGTGCCAGCAGTAACAGGTACGAGCAGTACTTC.

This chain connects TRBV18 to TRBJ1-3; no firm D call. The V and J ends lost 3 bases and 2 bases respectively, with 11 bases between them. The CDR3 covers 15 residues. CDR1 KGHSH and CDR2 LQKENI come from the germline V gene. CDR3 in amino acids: CASSPTPTTGNTIYF. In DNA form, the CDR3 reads TGTGCCAGCTCACCCACCCCGACAACTGGAAACACCATATATTTT.

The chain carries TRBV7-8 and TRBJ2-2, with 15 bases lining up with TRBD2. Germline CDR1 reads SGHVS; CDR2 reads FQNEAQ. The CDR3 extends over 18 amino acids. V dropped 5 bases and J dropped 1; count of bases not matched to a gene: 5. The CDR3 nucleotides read TGTGCCAGCAGCACGGGACTAGCGGGAGGACTGAACACCGGGGAGCTGTTTTTT. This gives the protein CASSTGLAGGLNTGELFF.

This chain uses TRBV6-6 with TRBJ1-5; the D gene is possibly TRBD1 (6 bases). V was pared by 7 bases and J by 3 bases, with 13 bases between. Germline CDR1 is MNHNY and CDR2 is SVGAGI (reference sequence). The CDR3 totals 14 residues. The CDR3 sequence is CASTDRKSNQPQHF. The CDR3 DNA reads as TGTGCCAGCACCGACAGGAAATCCAATCAGCCCCAGCATTTT.

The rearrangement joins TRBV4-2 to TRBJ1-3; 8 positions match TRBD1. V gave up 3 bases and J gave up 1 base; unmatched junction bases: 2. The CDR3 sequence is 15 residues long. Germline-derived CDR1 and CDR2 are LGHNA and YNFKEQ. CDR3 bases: TGTGCCAGCAGCCATGACAGGGGTTCTGGAAACACCATATATTTT. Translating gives CASSHDRGSGNTIYF.

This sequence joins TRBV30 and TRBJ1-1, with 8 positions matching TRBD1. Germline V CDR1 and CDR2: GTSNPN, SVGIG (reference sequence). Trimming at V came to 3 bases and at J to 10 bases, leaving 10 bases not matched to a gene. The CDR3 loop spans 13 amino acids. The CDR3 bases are TGTGCCTGGAGGACAGGGGCCGCCAGTGGAGCTTTCTTT. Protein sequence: CAWRTGAASGAFF. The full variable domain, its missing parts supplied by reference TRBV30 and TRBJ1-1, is SQTIHQWPATLVQPVGSPLSLECTVEGTSNPNLYWYRQAAGRGLQLLFYSVGIGQISSEVPQNLSASRPQDRQFILSSKKLLLSDSGFYLCAWRTGAASGAFFGQGTRLTVV.

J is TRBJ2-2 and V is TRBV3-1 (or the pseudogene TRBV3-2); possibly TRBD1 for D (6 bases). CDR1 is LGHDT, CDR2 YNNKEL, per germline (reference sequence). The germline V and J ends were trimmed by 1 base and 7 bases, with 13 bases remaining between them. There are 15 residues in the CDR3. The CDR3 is CASSQGSRGIGELFF. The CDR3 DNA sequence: TGTGCCAGCAGCCAAGGTTCCAGGGGAATCGGGGAGCTGTTTTTT.

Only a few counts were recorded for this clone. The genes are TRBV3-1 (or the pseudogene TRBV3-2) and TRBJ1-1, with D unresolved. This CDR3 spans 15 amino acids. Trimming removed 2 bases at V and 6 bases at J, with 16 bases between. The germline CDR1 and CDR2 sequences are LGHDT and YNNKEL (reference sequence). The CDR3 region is CASSQFAGGLAEAFF. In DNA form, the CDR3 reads TGTGCCAGCAGCCAATTCGCTGGAGGGCTGGCTGAAGCTTTCTTT.

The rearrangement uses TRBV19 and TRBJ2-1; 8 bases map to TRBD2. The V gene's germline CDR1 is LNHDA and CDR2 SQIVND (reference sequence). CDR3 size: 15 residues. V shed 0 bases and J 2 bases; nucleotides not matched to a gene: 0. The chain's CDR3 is CASSIDSGAYNEQFF. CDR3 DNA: TGTGCCAGTAGTATAGATAGCGGGGCCTACAATGAGCAGTTCTTC.

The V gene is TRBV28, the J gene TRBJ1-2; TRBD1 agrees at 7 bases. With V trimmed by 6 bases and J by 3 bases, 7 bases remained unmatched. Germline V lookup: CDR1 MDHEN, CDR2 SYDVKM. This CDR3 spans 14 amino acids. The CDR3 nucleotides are TGTGCCAGCAGCTACAGGGGAAAGGACTATGGCTACACCTTC. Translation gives CASSYRGKDYGYTF.

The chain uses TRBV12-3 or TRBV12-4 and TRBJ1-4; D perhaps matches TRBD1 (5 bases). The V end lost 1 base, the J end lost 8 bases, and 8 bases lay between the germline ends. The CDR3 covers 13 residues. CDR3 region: CASSLGGGEKLFF. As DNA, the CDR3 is TGTGCCAGCAGTTTAGGCGGGGGAGAAAAACTGTTTTTT.

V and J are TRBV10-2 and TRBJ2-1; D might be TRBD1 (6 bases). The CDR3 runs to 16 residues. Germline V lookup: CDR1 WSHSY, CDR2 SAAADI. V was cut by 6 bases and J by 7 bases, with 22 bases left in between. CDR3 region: CASRLTDGGIPNEQFF. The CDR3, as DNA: TGCGCCAGCAGGCTGACTGATGGGGGCATCCCAAATGAGCAGTTCTTC.